Following are 3 T cell receptor beta chains from one sample sequenced in a study of OX40 agonist ivuxolimab in advanced cancers. TCRdb's table, derived via immunoSEQ multiplex PCR, lists solely in-frame clones and lacks some. Altogether approximately 25,000 clones are present, roughly three quarters being singletons, with the ten largest covering 9.5% to 15%. Sequencing was performed on CD4+ or CD8+ T cells sorted from blood, taken in a trial of the OX40 agonist ivuxolimab. The receptors were gathered from an adult with an advanced solid tumor such as melanoma, head and neck, liver or kidney cancer.

The genes are TRBV6-5 and TRBJ1-4; D uncertain. Germline V gene sequence: CDR1 MNHEY, CDR2 SVGAGI. Trimming left V 2 bases short and J 0 bases short, with 7 bases between. CDR3 size: 15 residues. CDR3 region: CASSYASATNEKLFF. CDR3 in DNA: TGTGCCAGCAGTTACGCGTCAGCAACTAATGAAAAACTGTTTTTT.

The CDR3: CASSLTSGVAYNEQFF. The CDR3 nucleotides are TGTGCCAGCAGCTTGACTAGCGGGGTCGCCTACAATGAGCAGTTCTTC. The chain links TRBV5-4 to TRBJ2-1; 10 bases are a match to TRBD2. V gave up 1 base and J gave up 2 bases; unmatched junction bases: 3. The length of the CDR3 is 16 residues. CDR1 is SGHNT, CDR2 YYREEE, per germline (reference sequence).

The V gene is TRBV5-1, the J gene TRBJ1-6; D uncertain. V lost 0 bases and J 6 bases, leaving 16 bases between the germline ends. The CDR3 loop spans 17 amino acids. In germline, CDR1 is SGHRS, CDR2 YFSETQ. The CDR3 sequence: CASSLEVSAVSNSPLHF. The DNA for the CDR3 is TGCGCCAGCAGCTTGGAAGTCTCCGCCGTCAGTAATTCACCCCTCCACTTT. Complete variable domain (other parts from reference TRBV5-1 and TRBJ1-6): KAGVTQTPRYLIKTRGQQVTLSCSPISGHRSVSWYQQTPGQGLQFLFEYFSETQRNKGNFPGRFSGRQFSNSRSEMNVSTLELGDSALYLCASSLEVSAVSNSPLHFGNGTRLTVT.